One and the same sample provided the 16 T cell receptor beta chains below, sequenced in a study of T cell repertoires in cytomegalovirus infection. MiXCR was run by TCRdb on the reads, yielding one entry per CDR3 protein. The sample contains around 770,000 distinct CDR3 sequences, just under 30% of which appear only once. For these TCRs, the target antigens are not known. The sample here was cultured CD8+ T cells from PBMCs, taken from culture after CMV antigen stimulation. These receptors were obtained from a human donor in good health (CMV status not recorded). Some clones in this sample may be carry-over from other donors' samples.

This clonotype was seen many times. The V call is TRBV7-9, the J call TRBJ2-1, with D uncertain. Trimming took off 3 bases at V and 4 bases at J, with 13 bases between the two ends. Germline V lookup: CDR1 SEHNR, CDR2 FQNEAQ (reference sequence). The CDR3 length is 15 residues. This CDR3 is CASSFEGQSYNEQFF. The CDR3 DNA follows: TGTGCCAGCAGCTTTGAAGGGCAGAGTTACAATGAGCAGTTCTTC.

This clonotype was recorded many times. J is TRBJ2-2 and V is TRBV7-8, with TRBD1 as a possible D gene (5 bases). V shed 10 bases and J shed 2 bases, with 20 bases lying between them. This CDR3 is 16 amino acids long. Germline CDR1 reads SGHVS; CDR2 reads FQNEAQ. The CDR3 bases are TGTGCCACCGTCTCATTCCGACAGATTAACACCGGGGAGCTGTTTTTT. Protein sequence: CATVSFRQINTGELFF. Looking up the rest from reference TRBV7-8 and TRBJ2-2 gives the full variable domain: GAGVSQSPRYKVAKRGQDVALRCDPISGHVSLFWYQQALGQGPEFLTYFQNEAQLDKSGLPSDRFFAERPEGSVSTLKIQRTQQEDSAVYLCATVSFRQINTGELFFGEGSRLTVL.

V is TRBV15 and J is TRBJ2-4; possible D gene TRBD1, 5 bases. V lost 4 bases to trimming and J lost 8 bases, with 18 bases between them. This CDR3 is 15 amino acids long. The germline CDR1 and CDR2 sequences are LNHNV and YYDKDF (reference sequence). CDR3 DNA sequence: TGTGCCACCAGCACTACCAGGGAAAGGGGATACATTCAGTACTTC. Translated: CATSTTRERGYIQYF.

Only a few counts were recorded for this clonotype. The chain uses TRBV27 and TRBJ2-1, with D perhaps TRBD1 or TRBD2 (5 bases each). V lost 2 bases, J lost 2 bases, and 10 bases lay in between. The length of the CDR3 is 15 residues. Looked up from germline, CDR1 is MNHEY and CDR2 is SMNVEV (reference sequence). The CDR3 nucleotides read TGTGCCAGCAGTTTACTGAGGGGACCCTACAATGAGCAGTTCTTC. Protein: CASSLLRGPYNEQFF.

The chain uses TRBV4-2 and TRBJ2-1, with 13 bases aligning to TRBD2. The germline CDR1 and CDR2 sequences are LGHNA and YNFKEQ. J gave up 2 bases and V 1 base, and 5 bases lay outside the gene matches. This CDR3 region has 18 residues. This CDR3 is CASSQGTSGGVPYNEQFF. CDR3 coding DNA: TGTGCCAGCAGCCAAGGGACTAGCGGGGGTGTTCCCTACAATGAGCAGTTCTTC.

The gene calls are TRBV7-6 and TRBJ1-1; D not certain. V shed 6 bases and J shed 8 bases, with 16 bases lying between them. The CDR3 loop spans 13 amino acids. From germline, CDR1 is SGHVS and CDR2 FNYEAQ. The CDR3 coding sequence is TGTGCCAGCAGAAGGAATAGGGAAGACGAAGCTTTCTTT. It encodes CASRRNREDEAFF.

The chain links TRBV9 to TRBJ1-3; D remains ambiguous. With 3 bases removed from V and 4 bases from J, the gap between germline ends came to 11 bases. This CDR3 contains 14 residues. CDR1 and CDR2 from the germline V gene are SGDLS and YYNGEE. The CDR3 sequence: CASSGTLPGNTIYF. CDR3 nucleotide sequence: TGTGCCAGCAGCGGAACTTTACCCGGAAACACCATATATTTT.

The V call is TRBV9, the J call TRBJ1-2; the D is unclear. The CDR3 consists of 14 residues. Per the germline V gene, CDR1 is SGDLS and CDR2 is YYNGEE. V was cut by 4 bases and J by 6 bases, with 16 bases left in between. The CDR3 DNA sequence: TGTGCCAGCAGCCCTGGGTTAGGTGGGGATGGCTACACCTTC. It is translated as CASSPGLGGDGYTF.

The rearrangement uses TRBV6-4 and TRBJ2-3, with TRBD1 identical over 8 bases. The germline gives CDR1 MRHNA, CDR2 SNTAGT. V dropped 4 bases and J dropped 0; count of bases not matched to a gene: 0. The length of the CDR3 is 14 residues. CDR3 bases: TGTGCCAGCAGTGGACAGGGGAGCACAGATACGCAGTATTTT. Its protein product is CASSGQGSTDTQYF.

V usage is TRBV27 and J usage is TRBJ1-1, with no clear D. Germline V gene sequence: CDR1 MNHEY, CDR2 SMNVEV (reference sequence). Trimming removed 2 bases at V and 8 bases at J, with 12 bases between. This CDR3 comprises 13 residues. In nucleotides, the CDR3 is TGTGCCAGCAGTTTAATGGCAGGTCCAGAAGCTTTCTTT. It yields the protein CASSLMAGPEAFF.

The chain employs TRBV18 and TRBJ2-1; 9 nucleotides align to TRBD2. The CDR3 contains 14 residues. The V segment lost 6 bases and the J segment 9 bases; nucleotides outside the gene matches: 9. The germline V gene encodes CDR1 KGHSH and CDR2 LQKENI. The CDR3 is CASSPGGLAAEQFF. CDR3 DNA: TGTGCCAGCTCCCCGGGGGGACTAGCAGCTGAGCAGTTCTTC. The complete variable domain, with remaining parts taken from reference TRBV18 and TRBJ2-1, reads NAGVMQNPRHLVRRRGQEARLRCSPMKGHSHVYWYRQLPEEGLKFMVYLQKENIIDESGMPKERFSAEFPKEGPSILRIQQVVRGDSAAYFCASSPGGLAAEQFFGPGTRLTVL.

The gene calls are TRBV7-9 and TRBJ1-4; D is uncertain. V was trimmed by 0 bases and J by 0 bases, leaving 14 bases between them. The CDR3 is 18 residues long. The germline gives CDR1 SEHNR, CDR2 FQNEAQ (reference sequence). The CDR3 DNA reads as TGTGCCAGCAGCTTAGCGCTACAGACATTGGCAACTAATGAAAAACTGTTTTTT. Translating gives CASSLALQTLATNEKLFF.

There are a few counts of this clonotype. V usage is TRBV7-8 and J usage is TRBJ1-6, with TRBD1 matching 9 bases. J lost 5 bases, V lost 5 bases, and 7 bases had no gene match. This CDR3 region has 16 residues. Germline V CDR1 and CDR2: SGHVS, FQNEAQ. The CDR3 DNA reads as TGTGCCAGCAGCCCCCACGGGACAGGGAATAATTCACCCCTCCACTTT. It codes for CASSPHGTGNNSPLHF.

This clonotype was found many times. V and J are TRBV28 and TRBJ1-5; D might be TRBD1 (5 bases). The ends were cut back, 6 bases at V and 4 bases at J, with 16 bases in the middle. Germline V gene lookup returns CDR1 MDHEN and CDR2 SYDVKM. The CDR3 runs to 15 residues. The CDR3 DNA is TGTGCCAGCAGCAATAGTGTTAAGGGGAATCAGCCCCAGCATTTT. Protein sequence: CASSNSVKGNQPQHF.

The table lists this clonotype with many counts. This chain uses TRBV29-1 with TRBJ2-7; D remains ambiguous. The CDR3 contains 13 residues. Deletions cut 4 bases from V and 3 bases from J, with 13 bases between. The germline CDR1 and CDR2 sequences are SQVTM and ANQGSEA. The CDR3 protein is CSVASATGYEQYF. The CDR3 coding sequence is TGCAGCGTTGCCAGCGCTACCGGCTACGAGCAGTACTTC.

The chain is built from TRBV3-1 and TRBJ2-5; D may be TRBD2 (6 bases). The germline gives CDR1 LGHDT, CDR2 YNNKEL (reference sequence). The CDR3 runs to 17 residues. With 0 bases removed from V and 2 bases from J, the gap between germline ends came to 16 bases. The DNA for the CDR3 is TGTGCCAGCAGCCAAGAATGGGCTAGGAGGGGACAAGAGACCCAGTACTTC. Amino acids: CASSQEWARRGQETQYF.